The source of this TCR beta chain is a study of cytomegalovirus exposure and HLA in healthy donors. Germline V gene sequence: CDR1 SGHDN, CDR2 FVKESK. Trimming left V 0 bases short and J 10 bases short, with 13 bases between. The length of the CDR3 is 14 residues. Use of 60 Vbeta and 13 Jbeta primers characterized the PCR. Using immunoSEQ multiplex PCR, the repertoire was profiled, and TCRdb retains in-frame clones only, with some absent. The repertoire has some 200,000 clones, around 64% of them found once; the top ten carry 2.6%. General study findings and limits: It was reported in a later analysis that an Asian-associated ancestry cluster showed fewer N-insertions than the roughly 670-donor mean. Most of the TCR beta V segments (in an earlier analysis) were productive either about 87% or about 30% of the time. Several of the most significant clusters appeared linked to common viral pathogens, based on a later analysis.

Concerning this clone itself: Antigen unknown.

This clonotype originated in a man aged 40-50 years in good health and CMV-seropositive. Material: PBMCs. The chain links TRBV14 to TRBJ2-4; D uncertain. CDR3 sequence reads: CASSQDRSVGIQYF. The CDR3 DNA is TGTGCCAGCAGCCAAGACCGAAGCGTCGGTATTCAGTACTTC.